This TCR beta chain comes out of a study of OX40 agonist ivuxolimab in advanced cancers. Study-wide context: Patients received ivuxolimab, an agonistic anti-OX40 (CD134) antibody.

Repertoires were generated with immunoSEQ multiplex PCR, while TCRdb's copy carries only in-frame clones and drops some. The sample lists roughly 100,000 clones; around 90% were seen once. Baseline was the first blood sampling point, followed by cycle 4 day 1 and cycle 7 day 1. The count of this clone is one. At the DNA level, this CDR3 is encoded by other sequences in the same sample as well. The clonotype comes from an adult with an advanced solid tumor such as melanoma, head and neck, liver or kidney cancer. Sequencing used CD4+ or CD8+ T cells sorted from blood, obtained in a trial of the OX40 agonist ivuxolimab.

The CDR3 nucleotides read TGTGCCAGCAGCTTGACGGGGGGCGATGAAAAACTGTTTTTT. As protein: CASSLTGGDEKLFF. The chain joins TRBV5-6 to TRBJ1-4; tentative D call: TRBD1 (6 bases). The CDR3 loop spans 14 amino acids. V was clipped by 1 base and J by 6 bases, with 10 bases between them. From germline, CDR1 is SGHDT and CDR2 YYEEEE.